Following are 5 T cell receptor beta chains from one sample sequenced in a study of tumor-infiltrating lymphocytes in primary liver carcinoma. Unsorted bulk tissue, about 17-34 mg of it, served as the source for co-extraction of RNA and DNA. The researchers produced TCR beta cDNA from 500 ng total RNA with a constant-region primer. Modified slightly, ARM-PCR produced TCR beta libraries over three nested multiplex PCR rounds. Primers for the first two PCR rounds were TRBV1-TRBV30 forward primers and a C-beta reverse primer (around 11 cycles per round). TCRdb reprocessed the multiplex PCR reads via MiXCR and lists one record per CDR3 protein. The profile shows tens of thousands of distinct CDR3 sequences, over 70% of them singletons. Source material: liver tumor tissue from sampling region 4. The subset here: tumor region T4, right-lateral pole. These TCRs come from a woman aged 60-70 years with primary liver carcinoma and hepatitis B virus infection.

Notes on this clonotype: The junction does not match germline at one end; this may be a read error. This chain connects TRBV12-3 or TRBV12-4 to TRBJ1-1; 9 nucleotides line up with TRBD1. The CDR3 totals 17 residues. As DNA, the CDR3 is TGTGCCTGCAGTTTATGTGGCCCGGGACAGGGGAACACTGAAGCTTTCTTT. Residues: CACSLCGPGQGNTEAFF.

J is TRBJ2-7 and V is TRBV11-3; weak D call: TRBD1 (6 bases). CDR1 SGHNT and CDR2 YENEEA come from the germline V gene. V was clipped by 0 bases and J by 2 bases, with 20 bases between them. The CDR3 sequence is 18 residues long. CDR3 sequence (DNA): TGTGCCAGCAGCTTAGATCTGTTAGGGACACCCGGGACCTACGAGCAGTACTTC. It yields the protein CASSLDLLGTPGTYEQYF.

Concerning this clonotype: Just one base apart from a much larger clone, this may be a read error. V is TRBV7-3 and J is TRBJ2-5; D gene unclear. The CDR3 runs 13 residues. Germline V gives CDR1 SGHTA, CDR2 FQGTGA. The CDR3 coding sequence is TGTGTCAGCAGCTTAGGCATGCAAGAGACCCAGTACTTC. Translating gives CVSSLGMQETQYF.

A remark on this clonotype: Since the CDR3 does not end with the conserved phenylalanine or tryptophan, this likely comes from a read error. CDR3 sequence (DNA): TGTGCCAGCGTCCGTAACGGGGGGTTTAATGGCTACACCCTC. Amino acids: CASVRNGGFNGYTL. The J gene is TRBJ1-2, the V gene TRBV6-5; D possibly corresponds to TRBD1 (5 bases). V lost 8 bases to trimming and J lost 6 bases, with 19 bases between them. Germline assignment: CDR1 MNHEY and CDR2 SVGAGI. The CDR3 has 14 residues.

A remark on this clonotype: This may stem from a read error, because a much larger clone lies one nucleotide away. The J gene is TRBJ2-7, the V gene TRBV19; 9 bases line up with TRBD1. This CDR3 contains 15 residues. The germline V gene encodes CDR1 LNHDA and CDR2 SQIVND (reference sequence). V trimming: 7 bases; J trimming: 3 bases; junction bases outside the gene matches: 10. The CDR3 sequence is CASNTTGTGRYEQYF. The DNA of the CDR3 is TGTGCCAGTAATACCACCGGGACAGGGCGCTACGAGCAGTACTTC.